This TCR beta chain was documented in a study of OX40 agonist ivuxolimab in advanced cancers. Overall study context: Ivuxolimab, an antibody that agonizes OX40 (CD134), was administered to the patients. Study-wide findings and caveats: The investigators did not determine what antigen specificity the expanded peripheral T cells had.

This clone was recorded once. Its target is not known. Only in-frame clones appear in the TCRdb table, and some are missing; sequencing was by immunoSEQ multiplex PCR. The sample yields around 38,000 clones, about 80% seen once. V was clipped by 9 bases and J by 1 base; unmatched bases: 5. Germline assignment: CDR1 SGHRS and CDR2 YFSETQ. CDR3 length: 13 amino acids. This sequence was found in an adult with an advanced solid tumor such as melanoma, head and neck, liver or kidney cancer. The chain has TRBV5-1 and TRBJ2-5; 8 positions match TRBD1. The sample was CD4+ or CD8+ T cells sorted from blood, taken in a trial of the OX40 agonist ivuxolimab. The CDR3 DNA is TGCGCCACAGGGGGCGGACCCCAAGAGACCCAGTACTTC. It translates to CATGGGPQETQYF.